This entry is about one TCR beta chain. The antigen remains unidentified. Trimming shortened V by 4 bases and J by 0 bases, and 6 bases separated the two germline ends. This CDR3 is built from 13 residues. Treatment here: approximately nine-day PBMC culture with coronavirus spike peptide pools or control peptides (ViraFEST assay). Cultured CD4+ T cell DNA underwent sequencing with the Oncomine TCR Beta short-read assay. TCRdb re-called the PCR reads through MiXCR, storing one row per CDR3 protein. The sample contains 15,000 to 20,000 distinct CDR3 sequences, 45% to 65% of which appear only once. The data originate from a study of vaccination and CD4 T cells after COVID-19. Turning to the study itself: Investigators drew the post-COVID samples a median roughly 98 days after diagnosis, with a range of 35 to 161. A CEFX pool, an HIV-1 Nef pool, or else no peptide went into the control cultures.

The sequenced sample was CD4+ T cells from blood, cultured in vitro. The TCR sequence derives from a human donor who had recovered from COVID-19. V usage is TRBV12-3 or TRBV12-4 and J usage is TRBJ1-2, with D perhaps TRBD1 (6 bases). The CDR3 DNA is TGTGCCAGCAGTTACAGGGCTAACTATGGCTACACCTTC. It yields the protein CASSYRANYGYTF.